This T cell receptor beta chain emerged from a study of response to subunit inactivated influenza vaccine. Points from the study as a whole: It was the authors' suggestion that each seasonal influenza vaccination recruits few new T cells.

One entry per CDR3 protein results from TCRdb running MiXCR on the RT-PCR reads. The sample yields roughly 760,000 distinct CDR3 sequences, less than 25% seen once. With regard to this clonotype: Its antigen is still unknown.

The V end was cut by 6 bases, the J end by 5 bases, with 10 bases between. Germline loops: CDR1 MNHNY, CDR2 SVGAGI (reference sequence). The length of the CDR3 is 13 residues. The sequenced sample was PBMCs from blood, obtained less than 6 days after vaccination. This receptor was identified in a man aged 45-65 years who received an inactivated influenza vaccine. This chain uses TRBV6-6 with TRBJ2-2; a possible D gene is TRBD1 (5 bases). CDR3 region: CASRGPRTGELFF. CDR3 DNA: TGTGCCAGCAGGGGGCCCAGGACCGGGGAGCTGTTTTTT.